This T cell receptor (beta chain) was sequenced during a study of CD8 T cells in Susac syndrome. With random hexamers, reverse transcription was performed on about 0.5 to 1 ug of RNA. TCRdb processed the immunoSEQ multiplex PCR reads anew with MiXCR; each CDR3 protein has one entry. In the table there are 75,000 to 100,000 distinct CDR3 sequences, just under 95% of which are singletons. CDR1 is SGHRS and CDR2 is YFSETQ in the germline V gene. This CDR3 is built from 15 residues. V lost 3 bases and J lost 4, with 16 bases in between. The TCR sequence derives from a human donor in good health. J is TRBJ1-2 and V is TRBV5-1, with D perhaps TRBD1 (5 bases). Sequenced material: CD8+ T cells from PBMCs. The CDR3 bases are TGCGCCAGCAGCTGGGAGGGGACCCGCCGCTATGGCTACACCTTC. It encodes CASSWEGTRRYGYTF.